This T cell receptor beta chain was captured in a study of cytomegalovirus exposure and HLA in healthy donors. Findings of the study overall: It was reported in a later analysis that an Asian-associated ancestry cluster showed fewer N-insertions than the approximately 700-donor mean. For most subjects, TCR beta sequences were reported to predict HLA-A and HLA-B alleles with accuracy. Rare TCR sequences dominated, though some public TCRs recurred in many donors.

Primers: 60 Vbeta forward and 13 Jbeta reverse. The protocol was immunoSEQ multiplex PCR, while the TCRdb copy is restricted to in-frame clones and leaves out a portion. Of roughly 150,000 clones in the sample, around 84% were seen once. This CDR3 comprises 15 residues. The V gene's germline CDR1 is LNHNV and CDR2 YYDKDF (reference sequence). V shed 5 bases, J shed 5 bases, and the junction held 9 bases outside the gene matches. To note about this clone: Its antigen is not known.

This clonotype was obtained from a woman between 18 and 29 years old in good health and CMV-seronegative. This chain uses TRBV15 with TRBJ2-1, with TRBD2 matching 7 bases. Material for sequencing was PBMCs. The CDR3 sequence is CATSRERGINNEQFF. In nucleotides, the CDR3 is TGTGCCACCAGCCGGGAGCGGGGAATTAACAATGAGCAGTTCTTC.